The rows below give T cell receptor beta chains drawn from one sample of a study of early T cells in non-severe SARS-CoV-2 infection. TCRdb used MiXCR to reprocess the 5' RACE reads, holding one entry per CDR3 protein. The repertoire holds some 64,000 distinct CDR3 sequences, about 9% seen once, with about 14% in the top ten. Sequenced here: whole blood, sampled at baseline. All receptors come from an adult who was a healthcare worker with PCR-confirmed SARS-CoV-2 infection or an uninfected control (not recorded which). CDR3s include the opening cysteine and the closing phenylalanine or tryptophan. Fields, in order: clone size, D gene, V gene, J gene, CDR3 protein, CDR3 DNA. D genes are given only for firm matches. Some rows have no size entry. The others give once, few or many, or a class for an expanded clone.

abundance: NA; d_gene: TRBD1; v_gene: TRBV5-1; j_gene: TRBJ1-1; CDR3aa: CASSSQGPGVTEAFF; CDR3nt: TGCGCCAGCAGCTCACAGGGGCCCGGAGTCACTGAAGCTTTCTTT
abundance: few; d_gene: NA; v_gene: TRBV28; j_gene: TRBJ2-3; CDR3aa: CASSSPVATDTQYF; CDR3nt: TGTGCCAGCAGTTCCCCGGTAGCCACAGATACGCAGTATTTT
abundance: NA; d_gene: NA; v_gene: TRBV13; j_gene: TRBJ2-2; CDR3aa: CASSLAGPGELFF; CDR3nt: TGTGCCAGCAGCTTAGCCGGGCCCGGGGAGCTGTTTTTT
abundance: few; d_gene: NA; v_gene: TRBV5-1; j_gene: TRBJ1-5; CDR3aa: CASRPGPQSNNQPQHF; CDR3nt: TGCGCCAGCAGACCGGGGCCCCAGTCTAACAATCAGCCCCAGCATTTT
abundance: few; d_gene: NA; v_gene: TRBV20-1; j_gene: TRBJ1-5; CDR3aa: CSANPLQNSNQPQHF; CDR3nt: TGCAGTGCTAATCCGTTACAGAATAGCAATCAGCCCCAGCATTTT
abundance: NA; d_gene: NA; v_gene: TRBV30; j_gene: TRBJ1-1; CDR3aa: CAWSGGGTEAFF; CDR3nt: TGTGCCTGGAGCGGGGGGGGCACTGAAGCTTTCTTT
abundance: NA; d_gene: NA; v_gene: TRBV27; j_gene: TRBJ2-7; CDR3aa: CASRGLGWSEQYF; CDR3nt: TGTGCCAGCCGGGGTCTTGGATGGAGCGAGCAGTACTTC
abundance: NA; d_gene: TRBD2; v_gene: TRBV30; j_gene: TRBJ2-5; CDR3aa: CAWSLAGETQYF; CDR3nt: TGTGCCTGGTCACTAGCGGGAGAGACCCAGTACTTC
abundance: NA; d_gene: TRBD1; v_gene: TRBV28; j_gene: TRBJ2-5; CDR3aa: CASSQFTGVETQYF; CDR3nt: TGTGCCAGCAGTCAATTTACAGGGGTGGAGACCCAGTACTTC
abundance: many; d_gene: TRBD1; v_gene: TRBV12-3/TRBV12-4; j_gene: TRBJ1-1; CDR3aa: CASSLRTGVLHTEAFF; CDR3nt: TGTGCCAGCAGTTTGAGGACAGGGGTCCTTCACACTGAAGCTTTCTTT
abundance: few; d_gene: NA; v_gene: TRBV5-6; j_gene: TRBJ2-1; CDR3aa: CASSWPLAALYNEQFF; CDR3nt: TGTGCCAGCAGCTGGCCCTTAGCGGCCTTGTACAATGAGCAGTTCTTC
abundance: many; d_gene: NA; v_gene: TRBV5-5; j_gene: TRBJ1-1; CDR3aa: CASSLNPRGNTEAFF; CDR3nt: TGTGCCAGCAGCTTGAACCCTCGGGGGAACACTGAAGCTTTCTTT
abundance: NA; d_gene: TRBD1; v_gene: TRBV6-5; j_gene: TRBJ1-2; CDR3aa: CATQGVPGRGYGYTF; CDR3nt: TGTGCCACACAGGGGGTTCCCGGGCGGGGCTATGGCTACACCTTC
abundance: few; d_gene: TRBD1; v_gene: TRBV30; j_gene: TRBJ1-2; CDR3aa: CAWSNRGGYGYTF; CDR3nt: TGTGCCTGGAGTAACAGGGGAGGCTATGGCTACACCTTC
abundance: many; d_gene: NA; v_gene: TRBV11-2; j_gene: TRBJ1-2; CDR3aa: CASSLAAGLYGYTF; CDR3nt: TGTGCCAGCAGCTTAGCTGCGGGCCTCTATGGCTACACCTTC
abundance: few; d_gene: NA; v_gene: TRBV20-1; j_gene: TRBJ1-2; CDR3aa: CSARVQGVGYTF; CDR3nt: TGCAGTGCTAGAGTACAGGGTGTAGGCTACACCTTC
abundance: NA; d_gene: NA; v_gene: TRBV11-2; j_gene: TRBJ1-3; CDR3aa: CVSSLILGPRNTIYF; CDR3nt: TGTGTCAGCAGCTTAATACTGGGACCGAGGAACACCATATATTTT
abundance: many; d_gene: NA; v_gene: TRBV7-9; j_gene: TRBJ2-3; CDR3aa: CASSLGTGGPDTQYF; CDR3nt: TGTGCCAGCAGCTTGGGGACCGGGGGCCCAGATACGCAGTATTTT
abundance: many; d_gene: TRBD1; v_gene: TRBV7-2; j_gene: TRBJ1-2; CDR3aa: CASSIQGDYGYTF; CDR3nt: TGTGCCAGCAGCATACAGGGGGACTATGGCTACACCTTC
abundance: many; d_gene: NA; v_gene: TRBV10-2; j_gene: TRBJ2-3; CDR3aa: CASSTTEDPGRVKTDTQYF; CDR3nt: TGCGCCAGCAGTACCACAGAAGATCCAGGGCGAGTTAAAACAGATACGCAGTATTTT
abundance: many; d_gene: NA; v_gene: TRBV30; j_gene: TRBJ2-6; CDR3aa: CAWSQGLSGANVLTF; CDR3nt: TGTGCCTGGAGCCAGGGACTCTCTGGGGCCAACGTCCTGACTTTC
abundance: many; d_gene: TRBD2; v_gene: TRBV18; j_gene: TRBJ2-7; CDR3aa: CASSGGTSGSGEQYF; CDR3nt: TGTGCCAGCTCGGGCGGGACTAGCGGGAGCGGTGAGCAGTACTTC
abundance: many; d_gene: TRBD2; v_gene: TRBV28; j_gene: TRBJ2-4; CDR3aa: CASSSPSGAKNIQYF; CDR3nt: TGTGCCAGCAGTTCCCCTAGCGGAGCCAAAAACATTCAGTACTTC
abundance: NA; d_gene: TRBD2; v_gene: TRBV27; j_gene: TRBJ2-1; CDR3aa: CASSSPSGLALGEQFF; CDR3nt: TGTGCCAGCAGTTCCCCCTCGGGACTAGCGTTGGGTGAGCAGTTCTTC
abundance: few; d_gene: NA; v_gene: TRBV28; j_gene: TRBJ1-2; CDR3aa: CASSSSGHYGYTF; CDR3nt: TGTGCCAGCAGTTCCTCAGGCCACTATGGCTACACCTTC
abundance: NA; d_gene: NA; v_gene: TRBV9; j_gene: TRBJ2-3; CDR3aa: CASSVVQGTDTQYF; CDR3nt: TGTGCCAGCAGCGTAGTTCAGGGCACAGATACGCAGTATTTT